The present T cell receptor (beta chain) was sequenced within a study of PD-L1 blockade in urothelial cancer. About the research overall: The median number of T cells present in blood samples was 141,255. Findings and limits, study-wide: More expansion of tumor-associated blood clones, seen at 3 weeks, marked durable-benefit patients.

Details on this clone: The antigen is undetermined.

Time point: peripheral blood 6 weeks after treatment start. Patients suffered from locally advanced or metastatic urothelial carcinoma. The CDR3 sequence is 15 residues long. Losses at the gene ends were 0 bases for V and 7 bases for J; bases not matched to a gene: 4. CDR1 and CDR2 (germline): LNHNV, YYDKDF (reference sequence). PCRs were each spiked with synthetic TCR analog templates. The method was immunoSEQ multiplex PCR; TCRdb's version includes in-frame clones alone and lacks a portion of them. Of 66,000 or so clones listed, around nine tenths are singletons. The clonotype originates from a man in his sixties with urothelial cancer. The source material was PBMCs, sampled around atezolizumab (anti-PD-L1) treatment. The V call is TRBV15, the J call TRBJ2-2; 8 bases are a match to TRBD1. The CDR3 here is CATSREDRAGGELFF. CDR3 sequence (DNA): TGTGCCACCAGCAGAGAGGACAGGGCGGGCGGGGAGCTGTTTTTT.